This is a list of T cell receptor beta chains from one sample in a study of circulating CD8 cells and anti-PD-1 response in melanoma. TCRdb independently ran MiXCR on the reads; one entry per CDR3 protein. The sample holds roughly 440 distinct CDR3 sequences, about a sixth seen once. The sequencing used CD8+ T cells from PBMCs, collected at baseline or after one month of anti-PD-1 therapy (not recorded which). Every receptor here comes from a human donor with melanoma. The donor label of this sample is uncertain. Some clones in this sample may be carry-over from other donors' samples. CDR3s include the opening cysteine and the closing phenylalanine or tryptophan. The order of the fields is clone size, J gene, D gene, V gene, CDR3 DNA, CDR3 protein. A D gene is named only where the DNA matches it firmly. Clone size is shown for a subset of rows, as once, few, many or a class of expanded clone.

abundance: large
j_gene: TRBJ2-5
d_gene: NA
v_gene: TRBV7-2
CDR3nt: TGTGCCAGCAGCCGATGGGGGGCGAAAGAGACCCAGTACTTC
CDR3aa: CASSRWGAKETQYF

abundance: NA
j_gene: TRBJ2-2
d_gene: NA
v_gene: TRBV29-1
CDR3nt: TGCAGCGTCCCACAGAACACCGGGGAGCTGTTTTTT
CDR3aa: CSVPQNTGELFF

abundance: NA
j_gene: TRBJ1-6
d_gene: NA
v_gene: TRBV5-4
CDR3nt: TGTGCCAGCAGCTATGGCGATCCACCCCTCCACTTT
CDR3aa: CASSYGDPPLHF

abundance: few
j_gene: TRBJ2-3
d_gene: TRBD1
v_gene: TRBV7-2
CDR3nt: TGTGCCAGCAGCTCGGATCCAGGGGGAAGGGGCACAGATACGCAGTATTTT
CDR3aa: CASSSDPGGRGTDTQYF

abundance: hyperexpanded
j_gene: TRBJ2-1
d_gene: TRBD2
v_gene: TRBV28
CDR3nt: TGTGCCAGCATGGCGGGAGGGGAGGTGAATGAGCAGTTCTTC
CDR3aa: CASMAGGEVNEQFF

abundance: medium-sized
j_gene: TRBJ2-3
d_gene: NA
v_gene: TRBV2
CDR3nt: TGTGCCAGCACCCTACCTAGCACAGATACGCAGTATTTT
CDR3aa: CASTLPSTDTQYF

abundance: few
j_gene: TRBJ2-3
d_gene: NA
v_gene: TRBV21-1
CDR3nt: TGTGCCAGCAGCAAAGTTCTCGCGGAGTCCACAGATACGCAGTATTTT
CDR3aa: CASSKVLAESTDTQYF

abundance: few
j_gene: TRBJ2-3
d_gene: TRBD2
v_gene: TRBV11-2
CDR3nt: TGTGCCAGCAGCTTAACTAGCGGGAGCACAGATACGCAGTATTTT
CDR3aa: CASSLTSGSTDTQYF

abundance: few
j_gene: TRBJ1-2
d_gene: NA
v_gene: TRBV28
CDR3nt: TGTGCAACCTCGAGGGACCGGAACTATGGCTACACCTTC
CDR3aa: CATSRDRNYGYTF

abundance: NA
j_gene: TRBJ2-7
d_gene: NA
v_gene: TRBV19
CDR3nt: TGTGCCAGTAGTAATAAAGTGGGGTACGAGCAGTACTTC
CDR3aa: CASSNKVGYEQYF

abundance: medium-sized
j_gene: TRBJ2-1
d_gene: TRBD2
v_gene: TRBV19
CDR3nt: TGTGCCAGTAGTCCCACCGGGACTAGCGGGTTTAATGAGCAGTTCTTC
CDR3aa: CASSPTGTSGFNEQFF

abundance: large
j_gene: TRBJ2-1
d_gene: TRBD1
v_gene: TRBV12-3/TRBV12-4
CDR3nt: TGTGCCAGCAGTCCGGGACAGGGTGACATCAATGAGCAGTTCTTC
CDR3aa: CASSPGQGDINEQFF

abundance: NA
j_gene: TRBJ2-4
d_gene: NA
v_gene: TRBV20-1
CDR3nt: TGCAGTGCTCCCGGGAGCTACAAAAACATTCAGTACTTC
CDR3aa: CSAPGSYKNIQYF

abundance: few
j_gene: TRBJ2-1
d_gene: NA
v_gene: TRBV11-2
CDR3nt: TGTGCCAGCAGCGAATGGGGGGTTGACAATGAGCAGTTCTTC
CDR3aa: CASSEWGVDNEQFF

abundance: few
j_gene: TRBJ2-3
d_gene: NA
v_gene: TRBV7-2
CDR3nt: TGTGCCAGCAGCTTAGAAATCACAGATACGCAGTATTTT
CDR3aa: CASSLEITDTQYF

abundance: medium-sized
j_gene: TRBJ2-7
d_gene: NA
v_gene: TRBV4-1
CDR3nt: TGCGCCAGCAGCCAGAGTCGAGGGTTCTCCTACGAGCAGTACTTC
CDR3aa: CASSQSRGFSYEQYF